A single sample gave rise to the 21 T cell receptor beta chains below, sequenced in a study of OX40 agonist ivuxolimab in advanced cancers. Here immunoSEQ multiplex PCR was the method, and the copy in TCRdb shows in-frame clones only, minus some. The sample has 90,000 to 100,000 clones, nearly 90% seen once. Sequenced material: CD4+ or CD8+ T cells sorted from blood, taken in a trial of the OX40 agonist ivuxolimab. The source is an adult with an advanced solid tumor such as melanoma, head and neck, liver or kidney cancer.

The chain recombines TRBV28 with TRBJ2-1; a possible D gene is TRBD2 (5 bases). The CDR3 covers 10 residues. Trimming pared 8 bases from V and 10 bases from J, leaving 9 bases between. The V gene's germline CDR1 is MDHEN and CDR2 SYDVKM. Written as DNA, the CDR3 is TGTGCCAGCGGGAGCCGGGAGCAGTTCTTC. Protein product: CASGSREQFF. The full variable domain, in which reference TRBV28 and TRBJ2-1 provide the parts outside the CDR3, is DVKVTQSSRYLVKRTGEKVFLECVQDMDHENMFWYRQDPGLGLRLIYFSYDVKMKEKGDIPEGYSVSREKKERFSLILESASTNQTSMYLCASGSREQFFGPGTRLTVL.

The chain couples TRBV6-1 to TRBJ2-7; 10 bases align to TRBD2. V lost 7 bases to trimming and J lost 2 bases; unmatched junction nucleotides: 8. The CDR3 totals 15 residues. Germline lookup yields CDR1 MNHNS and CDR2 SASEGT. Here the CDR3 DNA reads TGTGCCAGCAAGAGAAGCGGGGGGGATCCCTACGAGCAGTACTTC. It is translated as CASKRSGGDPYEQYF.

The chain uses TRBV28 and TRBJ2-7; 7 bases are shared with TRBD1. The trim removed 5 bases at V and 9 bases at J, leaving 10 bases unmatched. This CDR3 contains 13 residues. Per the germline V gene, CDR1 is MDHEN and CDR2 is SYDVKM. The CDR3 here is CASSEDRVQGQYF. CDR3 DNA sequence: TGTGCCAGCAGTGAAGACAGGGTTCAGGGGCAGTACTTC.

The chain uses TRBV27 and TRBJ1-1; a weak D match, TRBD1 (6 bases). Germline loops: CDR1 MNHEY, CDR2 SMNVEV (reference sequence). V was shortened by 5 bases and J by 6 bases, with 16 bases between the two germline ends. The CDR3 has 14 residues. CDR3 DNA: TGTGCCAGCAGTGTCCGAGGGGGGAGGGCTGAAGCTTTCTTT. Translated: CASSVRGGRAEAFF.

This CDR3 is CASSVQSRGGRPHDGYTF. CDR3 DNA: TGTGCCAGCAGCGTTCAAAGCAGAGGGGGCAGGCCTCACGATGGCTACACCTTC. This chain uses TRBV9 with TRBJ1-2, with 7 bases that match TRBD1. This CDR3 spans 18 amino acids. Looked up from germline, CDR1 is SGDLS and CDR2 is YYNGEE. Trimming removed 2 bases from V and 6 bases from J; junction bases left unmatched: 19. The full variable domain, in which reference TRBV9 and TRBJ1-2 provide the parts outside the CDR3, is DSGVTQTPKHLITATGQRVTLRCSPRSGDLSVYWYQQSLDQGLQFLIQYYNGEERAKGNILERFSAQQFPDLHSELNLSSLELGDSALYFCASSVQSRGGRPHDGYTFGSGTRLTVV.

The chain joins TRBV6-1 to TRBJ2-2, with a tentative D call TRBD1 (6 bases). The CDR3 runs 15 residues. The germline V and J ends were trimmed by 10 bases and 3 bases, with 18 bases remaining between them. Germline V CDR1 and CDR2: MNHNS, SASEGT. The DNA for the CDR3 is TGTGCCACTGAGGGCCTAGCAGGGGACACCGGGGAGCTGTTTTTT. It encodes CATEGLAGDTGELFF.

The V and J genes are TRBV7-9 and TRBJ2-1; D remains ambiguous. Germline CDR1 reads SEHNR; CDR2 reads FQNEAQ (reference sequence). The V and J ends lost 5 bases and 1 base respectively, with 9 bases between them. The CDR3 has 14 amino acids. As DNA, the CDR3 is TGTGCCAGCAGCAAGACGGCTTCCTACAATGAGCAGTTCTTC. This encodes CASSKTASYNEQFF.

The chain's CDR3 is CSVEAGETQYF. The CDR3 DNA reads TGCAGCGTTGAAGCAGGGGAGACCCAGTACTTC. V is TRBV29-1 and J is TRBJ2-5; tentatively, D is TRBD1 (5 bases). V lost 1 base, J lost 5 bases, and 5 bases lay in between. CDR3 size: 11 residues. Germline V CDR1 and CDR2: SQVTM, ANQGSEA.

This chain links TRBV5-6 with TRBJ2-6, with D possibly matching TRBD1 (5 bases). The CDR3 length is 15 residues. V lost 6 bases to trimming and J lost 2 bases, with 12 bases between them. From germline, CDR1 is SGHDT and CDR2 YYEEEE. This chain's CDR3 is CASTDSLPGANVLTF. The CDR3 coding sequence is TGTGCCAGCACCGACAGCCTCCCTGGGGCCAACGTCCTGACTTTC.

The chain combines TRBV27 with TRBJ2-3, with 12 bases fitting TRBD2. The CDR3 runs 16 residues. Germline V gene lookup returns CDR1 MNHEY and CDR2 SMNVEV (reference sequence). V shed 2 bases, J shed 5 bases, and the junction held 5 bases outside the gene matches. The CDR3 nucleotides are TGTGCCAGCAGTTTAGGGCTAGCGGGGGGGGAAGATACGCAGTATTTT. Protein product: CASSLGLAGGEDTQYF.

This sequence joins TRBV6-1 and TRBJ2-7; no definite D call. This CDR3 region has 11 residues. V was clipped by 0 bases and J by 6 bases, with 3 bases between them. CDR1 MNHNS and CDR2 SASEGT come from the germline V gene. CDR3 loop: CASSEASEQYF. CDR3 nucleotides: TGTGCCAGCAGTGAAGCCTCCGAGCAGTACTTC.

This CDR3 reads CASSTTSGSYEQYF. DNA for the CDR3: TGTGCCAGCAGCACGACTAGCGGATCCTACGAGCAGTACTTC. The chain recombines TRBV9 with TRBJ2-7, with 9 positions matching TRBD2. J gave up 1 base and V 4 bases, and 3 bases lay outside the gene matches. This CDR3 spans 14 amino acids. Germline CDR1 is SGDLS and CDR2 is YYNGEE.

This clone appeared a single time. This chain connects TRBV5-5 to TRBJ2-7; D is perhaps TRBD1 or TRBD2 (6 bases each). CDR1 SGHKS and CDR2 YYEKEE come from the germline V gene (reference sequence). The CDR3 contains 14 residues. Trimming cost V 4 bases and J 3 bases, with 14 bases left between them. This CDR3 is CASSPGAGVYEQYF. CDR3 sequence (DNA): TGTGCCAGCAGCCCGGGGGCGGGTGTCTACGAGCAGTACTTC.

V and J are TRBV6-1 and TRBJ2-7; TRBD1 matches 10 bases. The CDR3 is 14 amino acids. Germline trimming cut 10 bases from V and 3 bases from J; bases unmatched to any gene: 9. Germline values: CDR1 MNHNS, CDR2 SASEGT. CDR3 in amino acids: CATRGTGAIYEQYF. The CDR3 region has the DNA TGTGCCACCAGGGGGACAGGGGCTATCTACGAGCAGTACTTC.

J is TRBJ2-7 and V is TRBV29-1; tentative D call: TRBD1 (5 bases). V shed 8 bases and J shed 6 bases, with 20 bases lying between them. This CDR3 spans 13 amino acids. From germline, CDR1 is SQVTM and CDR2 ANQGSEA. The CDR3 loop reads CSTGPGYGAEQYF. The DNA for the CDR3 is TGCAGCACTGGCCCCGGGTATGGGGCCGAGCAGTACTTC.

The V and J genes are TRBV2 and TRBJ1-2; D is unresolved. There are 13 residues in the CDR3. Germline CDR1 is SNHLY and CDR2 is FYNNEI. The V end was cut by 1 base, the J end by 4 bases, with 7 bases between. The CDR3 spells CASSEEWLYGYTF. In DNA form, the CDR3 reads TGTGCCAGCAGTGAAGAATGGCTCTATGGCTACACCTTC.

The rearrangement links TRBV5-4 to TRBJ2-2; TRBD1 agrees at 11 bases. Unmatched junction bases numbered 3, after V lost 4 bases and J lost 7 bases. CDR3 length: 14 residues. Germline loops: CDR1 SGHNT, CDR2 YYREEE (reference sequence). The CDR3 is CASSAGTGGGELFF. DNA for the CDR3: TGTGCCAGCAGCGCCGGGACAGGGGGCGGGGAGCTGTTTTTT. The whole variable domain, remainder taken from reference TRBV5-4 and TRBJ2-2, is ETGVTQSPTHLIKTRGQQVTLRCSSQSGHNTVSWYQQALGQGPQFIFQYYREEENGRGNFPPRFSGLQFPNYSSELNVNALELDDSALYLCASSAGTGGGELFFGEGSRLTVL.

This chain uses TRBV7-6 with TRBJ1-3, with D unclear. Trimming took 1 base from V and 0 from J, leaving 13 bases between them. Looked up from germline, CDR1 is SGHVS and CDR2 is FNYEAQ. This CDR3 spans 17 amino acids. CDR3 sequence reads: CASSLGAVMSSGNTIYF. CDR3 DNA sequence: TGTGCCAGCAGCTTAGGAGCCGTCATGAGCTCTGGAAACACCATATATTTT.

This chain links TRBV29-1 with TRBJ2-2; D could derive from TRBD1 or TRBD2 (5 bases each). The V gene's germline CDR1 is SQVTM and CDR2 ANQGSEA. This CDR3 is built from 14 residues. V lost 5 bases and J 0 bases, leaving 10 bases between the germline ends. The CDR3 here is CSVRGRTNTGELFF. DNA of the CDR3: TGCAGCGTTCGGGGCAGGACGAACACCGGGGAGCTGTTTTTT.

The J gene is TRBJ1-2, the V gene TRBV30; D is ambiguous. Germline CDR1 GTSNPN, CDR2 SVGIG (reference sequence). CDR3 size: 13 residues. V was cut by 0 bases and J by 5 bases, with 10 bases left in between. CDR3 DNA sequence: TGTGCCTGGAGTGTATCGCCACTGTATGGCTACACCTTC. Its translation: CAWSVSPLYGYTF. Complete variable domain (other parts from reference TRBV30 and TRBJ1-2): SQTIHQWPATLVQPVGSPLSLECTVEGTSNPNLYWYRQAAGRGLQLLFYSVGIGQISSEVPQNLSASRPQDRQFILSSKKLLLSDSGFYLCAWSVSPLYGYTFGSGTRLTVV.

The chain recombines TRBV19 with TRBJ1-2; tentative D call: TRBD1 (6 bases). The V end lost 3 bases, the J end lost 4 bases, and 6 bases lay between the germline ends. CDR3 length equals 12 residues. The germline gives CDR1 LNHDA, CDR2 SQIVND (reference sequence). The CDR3 DNA reads TGTGCCAGTAGTATGACAGGCTATGGCTACACCTTC. Residues: CASSMTGYGYTF.